This T cell receptor beta chain was captured in a study of early T cells in non-severe SARS-CoV-2 infection. Study-level background: Sequencing used unsorted whole-blood bulk RNA, so chains lack pairing.

Unique molecular identifiers tagged individual cDNA molecules. One entry per CDR3 protein results from TCRdb running MiXCR on the 5' RACE reads. The sample has over 80,000 distinct CDR3 sequences, 10% to 15% seen once. This clonotype occurred a few times. This CDR3 is built from 12 residues. Trimming took off 7 bases at V and 4 bases at J, with 10 bases between the two ends. The V call is TRBV12-3 or TRBV12-4, the J call TRBJ1-2; D call uncertain. The source was whole blood, collected at baseline. The sequence came from an adult who was a healthcare worker with PCR-confirmed SARS-CoV-2 infection or an uninfected control (not recorded which). The CDR3 sequence: CASTRAGYGYTF. CDR3 sequence (DNA): TGTGCCAGCACAAGGGCGGGCTATGGCTACACCTTC.